The 5 T cell receptor beta chains presented below share a single source sample, sequenced in a study of shared clonotypes between healthy human individuals. TCRdb's table, derived via immunoSEQ multiplex PCR, lists solely in-frame clones and lacks some. The sample contains around 2.5 million clones, approximately 93% of which appear only once. Sequences were obtained from naive CD4+ T cells from PBMCs. Indicated subset: CD45RA+ positively selected. Source of these receptors: a man between 18 and 29 years old in good health. Some clones in this sample may be carry-over from other donors' samples.

This chain joins TRBV7-3 and TRBJ2-2, with TRBD1 identical over 9 bases. V dropped 5 bases and J dropped 5; count of bases not matched to a gene: 12. The CDR3 consists of 17 residues. Germline values: CDR1 SGHTA, CDR2 FQGTGA. This chain's CDR3 is CASSPTGQGGETGELFF. As DNA, the CDR3 is TGTGCCAGCAGCCCCACGGGACAGGGTGGGGAAACCGGGGAGCTGTTTTTT.

The J gene is TRBJ2-1, the V gene TRBV6-5; D is unresolved. Deletions cut 0 bases from V and 6 bases from J, with 6 bases between. The CDR3 has 13 amino acids. Germline V gene data show CDR1 as MNHEY and CDR2 as SVGAGI. This chain's CDR3 is CASSYSLGNEQFF. CDR3 in DNA: TGTGCCAGCAGTTACTCTTTGGGCAATGAGCAGTTCTTC.

The table lists this clone with a few counts. The chain is built from TRBV19 and TRBJ1-2, with D unclear. Trimming took off 7 bases at V and 1 base at J, with 7 bases between the two ends. CDR1 and CDR2 from the germline V gene are LNHDA and SQIVND (reference sequence). The CDR3 covers 12 residues. CDR3 amino acids: CASMEVNYGYTF. The DNA for the CDR3 is TGTGCCAGTATGGAGGTTAACTATGGCTACACCTTC.

To note about this clone: The sample has other DNA sequences that encode this CDR3 too. V usage is TRBV9 and J usage is TRBJ1-2; D gene uncertain. The CDR3 sequence is 13 residues long. V was cut by 0 bases and J by 7 bases, with 10 bases left in between. Germline CDR1 is SGDLS and CDR2 is YYNGEE. The CDR3: CASSVVQGVGYTF. The CDR3 DNA reads TGTGCCAGCAGCGTAGTACAAGGAGTTGGCTACACCTTC.

V and J are TRBV10-2 and TRBJ2-5, with D possibly TRBD1 on 6 matching bases. The germline CDR1 and CDR2 sequences are WSHSY and SAAADI. V dropped 4 bases and J dropped 2 bases, with 17 bases sitting between them. The CDR3 is 16 amino acids. The CDR3 sequence is CASSGLNTGKQETQYF. CDR3 DNA: TGCGCCAGCAGTGGCCTGAACACAGGGAAGCAAGAGACCCAGTACTTC.